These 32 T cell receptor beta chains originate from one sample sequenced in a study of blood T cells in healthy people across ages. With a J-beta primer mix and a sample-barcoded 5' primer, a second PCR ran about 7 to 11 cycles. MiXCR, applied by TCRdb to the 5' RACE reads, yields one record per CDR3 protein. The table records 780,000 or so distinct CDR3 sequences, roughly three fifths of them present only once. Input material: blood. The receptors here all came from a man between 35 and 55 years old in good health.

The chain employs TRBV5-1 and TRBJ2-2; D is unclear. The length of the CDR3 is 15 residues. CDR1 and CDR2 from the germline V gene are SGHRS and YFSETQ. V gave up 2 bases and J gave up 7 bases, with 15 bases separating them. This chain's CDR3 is CASSFMQGESGELFF. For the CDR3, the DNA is TGCGCCAGCAGCTTTATGCAAGGCGAGAGCGGGGAGCTGTTTTTT.

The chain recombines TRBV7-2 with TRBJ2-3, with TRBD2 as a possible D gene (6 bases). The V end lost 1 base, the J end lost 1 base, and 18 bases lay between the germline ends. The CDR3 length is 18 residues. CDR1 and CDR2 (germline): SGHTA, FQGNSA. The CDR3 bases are TGTGCCAGCAGCTTAGTAGGATCATCCACGGGGGGCACAGATACGCAGTATTTT. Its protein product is CASSLVGSSTGGTDTQYF.

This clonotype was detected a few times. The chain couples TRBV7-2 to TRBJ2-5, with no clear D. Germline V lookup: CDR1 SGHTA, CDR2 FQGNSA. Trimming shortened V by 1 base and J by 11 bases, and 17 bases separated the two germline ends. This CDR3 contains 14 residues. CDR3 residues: CASSLDRWAGEQYF. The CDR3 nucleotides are TGTGCCAGCAGCTTAGATCGGTGGGCTGGAGAGCAGTACTTC.

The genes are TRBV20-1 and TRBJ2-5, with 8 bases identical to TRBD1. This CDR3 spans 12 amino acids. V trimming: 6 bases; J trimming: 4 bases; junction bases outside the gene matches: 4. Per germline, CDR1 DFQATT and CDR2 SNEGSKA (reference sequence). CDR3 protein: CSALDRAETQYF. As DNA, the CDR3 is TGCAGTGCCCTGGACAGGGCAGAGACCCAGTACTTC.

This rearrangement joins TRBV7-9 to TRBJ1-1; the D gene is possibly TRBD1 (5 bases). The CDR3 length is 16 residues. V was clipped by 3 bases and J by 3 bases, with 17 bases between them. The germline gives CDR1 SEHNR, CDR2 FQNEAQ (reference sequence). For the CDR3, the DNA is TGTGCCAGCAGCTTTGGGCCATCGAGAGGGGACACTGAAGCTTTCTTT. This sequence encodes CASSFGPSRGDTEAFF.

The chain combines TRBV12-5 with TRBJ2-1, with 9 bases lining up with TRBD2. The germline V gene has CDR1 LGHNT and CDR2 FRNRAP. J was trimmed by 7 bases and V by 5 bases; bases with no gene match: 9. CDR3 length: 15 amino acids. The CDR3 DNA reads TGTGCTAGTGGTCCCCGGGTAGCGGGAGATAATGAGCAGTTCTTC. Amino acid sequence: CASGPRVAGDNEQFF.

CDR3 in amino acids: CASSPRGDYNEQFF. CDR3 nucleotide sequence: TGTGCCAGCTCACCGCGGGGGGACTACAATGAGCAGTTCTTC. The chain joins TRBV18 to TRBJ2-1; 8 nucleotides line up with TRBD2. Germline CDR1 reads KGHSH; CDR2 reads LQKENI. V lost 3 bases, J lost 3 bases, and 1 base stayed unmatched. The length of the CDR3 is 14 residues.

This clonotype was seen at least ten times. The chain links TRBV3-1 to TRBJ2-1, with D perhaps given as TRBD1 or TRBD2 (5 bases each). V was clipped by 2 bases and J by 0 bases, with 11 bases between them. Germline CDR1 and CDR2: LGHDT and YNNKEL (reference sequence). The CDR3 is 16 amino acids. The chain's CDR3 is CASSQNGALSYNEQFF. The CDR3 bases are TGTGCCAGCAGCCAAAACGGGGCCCTCTCCTACAATGAGCAGTTCTTC.

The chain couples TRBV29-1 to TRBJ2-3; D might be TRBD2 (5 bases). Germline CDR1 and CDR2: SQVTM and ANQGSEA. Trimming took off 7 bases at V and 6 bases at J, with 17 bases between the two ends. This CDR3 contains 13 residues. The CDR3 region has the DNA TGCAGCGCTGACCCGGGAAGAGCGGATACGCAGTATTTT. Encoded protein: CSADPGRADTQYF.

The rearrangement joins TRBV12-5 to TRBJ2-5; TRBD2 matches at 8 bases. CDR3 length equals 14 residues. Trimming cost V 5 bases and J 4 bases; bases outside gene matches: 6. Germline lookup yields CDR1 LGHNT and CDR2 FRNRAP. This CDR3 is CASGLAAGAETQYF. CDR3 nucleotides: TGTGCTAGTGGTCTGGCAGCGGGAGCAGAGACCCAGTACTTC.

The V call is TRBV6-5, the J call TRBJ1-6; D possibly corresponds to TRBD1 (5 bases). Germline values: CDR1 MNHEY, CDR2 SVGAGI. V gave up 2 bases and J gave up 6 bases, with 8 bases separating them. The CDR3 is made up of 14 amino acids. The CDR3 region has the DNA TGTGCCAGCAGTTACCACGGGGGTAATTCACCCCTCCACTTT. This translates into CASSYHGGNSPLHF.

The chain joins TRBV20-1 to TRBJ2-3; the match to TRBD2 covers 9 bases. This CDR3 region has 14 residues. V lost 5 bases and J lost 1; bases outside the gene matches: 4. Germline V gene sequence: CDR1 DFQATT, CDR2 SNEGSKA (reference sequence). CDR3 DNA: TGCAGTGCTCATAGCGGGAGCGGCACAGATACGCAGTATTTT. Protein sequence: CSAHSGSGTDTQYF.

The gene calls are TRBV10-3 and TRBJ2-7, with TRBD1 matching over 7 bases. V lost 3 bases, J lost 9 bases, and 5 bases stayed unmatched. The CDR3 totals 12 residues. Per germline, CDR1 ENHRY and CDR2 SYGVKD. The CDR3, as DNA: TGTGCCATCAGTGATGACAGGGACGGGCAGTACTTC. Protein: CAISDDRDGQYF.

The CDR3 here is CASSLDGRGLAEEAVYF. The CDR3 nucleotides are TGTGCCAGCAGCTTAGACGGGAGGGGACTAGCGGAAGAAGCGGTGTACTTC. The rearrangement joins TRBV7-9 to TRBJ2-5; TRBD2 matches 11 bases. The CDR3 length is 17 residues. V lost 1 base, J lost 13 bases, and 17 bases stayed unmatched. Germline loops: CDR1 SEHNR, CDR2 FQNEAQ (reference sequence).

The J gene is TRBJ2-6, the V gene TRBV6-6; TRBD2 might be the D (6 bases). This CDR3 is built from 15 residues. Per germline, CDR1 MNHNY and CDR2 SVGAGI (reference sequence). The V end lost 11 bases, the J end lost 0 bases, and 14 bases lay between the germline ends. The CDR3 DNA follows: TGTGCCGGCCGGGACTCGTCCTCTGGGGCCAACGTCCTGACTTTC. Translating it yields CAGRDSSSGANVLTF.

DNA for the CDR3: TGCGCCAGCAGCTTGGAGACAGGGACAAATCAGCCCCAGCATTTT. Translation: CASSLETGTNQPQHF. The V call is TRBV5-1, the J call TRBJ1-5; 7 positions agree with TRBD1. With V trimmed by 0 bases and J by 4 bases, 4 bases remained unmatched. Germline CDR1 is SGHRS and CDR2 is YFSETQ. The CDR3 extends over 15 amino acids.

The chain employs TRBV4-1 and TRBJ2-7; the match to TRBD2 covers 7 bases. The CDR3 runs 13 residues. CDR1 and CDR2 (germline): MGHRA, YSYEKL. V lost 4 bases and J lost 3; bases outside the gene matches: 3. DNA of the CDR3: TGCGCCAGCAGCCCTGGACTAGGCTACGAGCAGTACTTC. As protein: CASSPGLGYEQYF.

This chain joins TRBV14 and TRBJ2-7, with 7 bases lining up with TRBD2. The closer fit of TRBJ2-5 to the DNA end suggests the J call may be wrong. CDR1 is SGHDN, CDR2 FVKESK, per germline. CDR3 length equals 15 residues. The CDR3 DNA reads TGTGCCAGCAGCCAAGCCTGGGGGGGTCTTGAGACCCAGTACTTC. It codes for CASSQAWGGLETQYF.

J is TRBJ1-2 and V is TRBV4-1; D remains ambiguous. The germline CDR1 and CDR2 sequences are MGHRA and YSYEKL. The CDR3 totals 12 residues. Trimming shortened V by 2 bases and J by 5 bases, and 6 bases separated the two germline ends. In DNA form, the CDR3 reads TGCGCCAGCAGCCAACTGGGGTATGGCTACACCTTC. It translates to CASSQLGYGYTF.

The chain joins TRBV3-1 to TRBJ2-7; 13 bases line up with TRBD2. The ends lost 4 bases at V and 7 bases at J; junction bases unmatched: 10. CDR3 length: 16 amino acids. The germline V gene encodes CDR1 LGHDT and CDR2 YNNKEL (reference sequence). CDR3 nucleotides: TGTGCCAGCAGCCGGATCACTAGCGGGAGGGGAAATGAGCAGTACTTC. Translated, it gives CASSRITSGRGNEQYF.

The CDR3 coding sequence is TGCAGCGTTGAAGATGCCCTCGGTAGCGGGGAACAAGAGACCCAGTACTTC. Its translation: CSVEDALGSGEQETQYF. The rearrangement uses TRBV29-1 and TRBJ2-4, with 8 positions matching TRBD2. The end of the DNA is better explained by TRBJ2-5, so the J call may be wrong. The CDR3 consists of 17 residues. Germline-derived CDR1 and CDR2 are SQVTM and ANQGSEA.

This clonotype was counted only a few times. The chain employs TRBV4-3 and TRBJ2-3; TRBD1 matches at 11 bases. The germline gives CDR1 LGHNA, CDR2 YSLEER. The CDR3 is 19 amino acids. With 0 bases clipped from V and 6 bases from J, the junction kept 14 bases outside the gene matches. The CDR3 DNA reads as TGCGCCAGCAGCCAAGAGAGTCGGGGAGGACAGGGGGCGCGGGATACGCAGTATTTT. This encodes CASSQESRGGQGARDTQYF.

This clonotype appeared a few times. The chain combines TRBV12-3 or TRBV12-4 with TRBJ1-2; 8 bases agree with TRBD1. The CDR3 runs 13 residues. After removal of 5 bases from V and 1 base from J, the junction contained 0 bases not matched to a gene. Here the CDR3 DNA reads TGTGCCAGCAGTACAGGGGGTAACTATGGCTACACCTTC. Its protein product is CASSTGGNYGYTF.

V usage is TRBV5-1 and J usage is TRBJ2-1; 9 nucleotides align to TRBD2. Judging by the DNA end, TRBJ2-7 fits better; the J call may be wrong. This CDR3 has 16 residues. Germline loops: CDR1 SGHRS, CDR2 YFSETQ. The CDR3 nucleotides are TGCGCCAGCAGCGCAAATAGCGGGAGATCCTACAATGAGCAGTACTTC. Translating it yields CASSANSGRSYNEQYF.

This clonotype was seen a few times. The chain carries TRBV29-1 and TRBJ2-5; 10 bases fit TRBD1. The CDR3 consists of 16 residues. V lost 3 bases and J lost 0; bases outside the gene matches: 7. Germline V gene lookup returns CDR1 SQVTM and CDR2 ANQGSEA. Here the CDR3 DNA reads TGCAGCGTTGATAGGGCAGGACAGGGGGACCAAGAGACCCAGTACTTC. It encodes CSVDRAGQGDQETQYF.

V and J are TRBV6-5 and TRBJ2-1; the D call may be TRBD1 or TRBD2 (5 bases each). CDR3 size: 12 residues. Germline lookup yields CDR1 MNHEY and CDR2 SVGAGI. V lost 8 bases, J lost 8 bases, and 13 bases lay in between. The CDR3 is CASGRGDDEQFF. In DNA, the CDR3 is TGTGCCAGCGGCCGGGGCGACGATGAGCAGTTCTTC.

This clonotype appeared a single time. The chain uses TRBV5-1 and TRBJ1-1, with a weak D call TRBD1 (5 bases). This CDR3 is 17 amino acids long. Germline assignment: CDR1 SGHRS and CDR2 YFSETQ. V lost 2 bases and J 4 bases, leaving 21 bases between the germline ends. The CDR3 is CASSFGPIRDGRTEAFF. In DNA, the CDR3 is TGCGCCAGCAGCTTTGGTCCCATCAGGGACGGACGCACTGAAGCTTTCTTT. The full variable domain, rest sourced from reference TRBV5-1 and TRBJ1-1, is KAGVTQTPRYLIKTRGQQVTLSCSPISGHRSVSWYQQTPGQGLQFLFEYFSETQRNKGNFPGRFSGRQFSNSRSEMNVSTLELGDSALYLCASSFGPIRDGRTEAFFGQGTRLTVV.

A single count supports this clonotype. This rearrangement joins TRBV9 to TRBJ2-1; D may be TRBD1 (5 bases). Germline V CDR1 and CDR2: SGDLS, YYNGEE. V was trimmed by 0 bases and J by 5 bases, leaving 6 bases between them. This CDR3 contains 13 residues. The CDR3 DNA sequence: TGTGCCAGCAGCGTAGAACAGGACAATGAGCAGTTCTTC. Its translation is CASSVEQDNEQFF.

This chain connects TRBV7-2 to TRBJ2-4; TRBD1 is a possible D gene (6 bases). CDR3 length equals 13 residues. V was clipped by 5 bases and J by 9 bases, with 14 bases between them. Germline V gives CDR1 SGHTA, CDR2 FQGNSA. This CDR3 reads CASSSRGFGIQYF. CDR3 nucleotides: TGTGCCAGCAGCAGCAGGGGTTTCGGCATTCAGTACTTC. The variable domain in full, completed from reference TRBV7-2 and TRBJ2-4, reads GAGVSQSPSNKVTEKGKDVELRCDPISGHTALYWYRQSLGQGLEFLIYFQGNSAPDKSGLPSDRFSAERTGGSVSTLTIQRTQQEDSAVYLCASSSRGFGIQYFGAGTRLSVL.

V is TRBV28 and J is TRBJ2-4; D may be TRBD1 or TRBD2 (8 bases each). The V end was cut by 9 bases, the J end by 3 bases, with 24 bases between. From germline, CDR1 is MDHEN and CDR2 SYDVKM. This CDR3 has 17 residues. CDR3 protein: CASARGRGERGKNIQYF. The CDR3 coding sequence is TGTGCCAGTGCCAGGGGGCGGGGGGAACGCGGCAAAAACATTCAGTACTTC. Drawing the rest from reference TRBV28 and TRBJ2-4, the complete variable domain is DVKVTQSSRYLVKRTGEKVFLECVQDMDHENMFWYRQDPGLGLRLIYFSYDVKMKEKGDIPEGYSVSREKKERFSLILESASTNQTSMYLCASARGRGERGKNIQYFGAGTRLSVL.

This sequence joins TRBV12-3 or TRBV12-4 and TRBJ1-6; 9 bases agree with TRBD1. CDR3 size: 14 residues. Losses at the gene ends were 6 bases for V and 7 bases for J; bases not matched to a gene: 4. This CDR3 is CASSGQGLNSPLHF. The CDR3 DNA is TGTGCCAGCAGCGGACAGGGGTTGAATTCACCCCTCCACTTT.

In DNA, the CDR3 is TGTGCCACCATTAGGGAGGGCTCGAACACCGGGGAGCTGTTTTTT. This sequence encodes CATIREGSNTGELFF. This sequence joins TRBV12-3 or TRBV12-4 and TRBJ2-2; 7 positions match TRBD2. The V segment lost 10 bases and the J segment 0 bases; nucleotides outside the gene matches: 8. The CDR3 is 15 amino acids.